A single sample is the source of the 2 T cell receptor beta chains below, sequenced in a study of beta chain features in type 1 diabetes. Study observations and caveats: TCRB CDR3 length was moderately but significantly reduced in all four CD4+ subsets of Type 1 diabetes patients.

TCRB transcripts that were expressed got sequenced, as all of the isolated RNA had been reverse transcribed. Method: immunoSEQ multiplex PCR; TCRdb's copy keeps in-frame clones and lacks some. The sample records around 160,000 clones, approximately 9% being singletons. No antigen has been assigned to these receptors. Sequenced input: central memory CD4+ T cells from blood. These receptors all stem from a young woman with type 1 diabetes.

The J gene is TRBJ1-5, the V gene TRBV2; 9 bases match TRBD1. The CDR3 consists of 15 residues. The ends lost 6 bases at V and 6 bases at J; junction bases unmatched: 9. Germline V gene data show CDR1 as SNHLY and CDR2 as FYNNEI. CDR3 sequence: CASRTDRGARQPQHF. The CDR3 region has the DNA TGTGCCAGCAGGACGGACAGGGGAGCTCGTCAGCCCCAGCATTTT.

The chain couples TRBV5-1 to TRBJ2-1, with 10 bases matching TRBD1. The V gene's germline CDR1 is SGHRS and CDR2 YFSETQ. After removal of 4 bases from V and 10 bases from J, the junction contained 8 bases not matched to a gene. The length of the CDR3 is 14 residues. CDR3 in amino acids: CASSLGQGLWEQFF. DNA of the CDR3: TGCGCCAGCAGCCTGGGACAGGGGCTATGGGAGCAGTTCTTC.